A single TCR beta chain is shown here with its context. This clone was detected only a few times. Its antigen remains undetermined. No per-base quality is available; no much larger clone lies one base away. Enrolling through a virtual design, the prospective study's participants ranged in age from roughly 18 to 95 years and lived across more than 20 United States geographic areas. Cohort assignment in the prospective study relied on participant-reported clinical history from a screening survey and a study questionnaire. Mobile phlebotomists in the prospective study collected whole blood, serum and a nasopharyngeal or oropharyngeal swab from every participant. Over an approximately two-month period, participants in the prospective study had the option of providing additional blood draws and questionnaires. Prospective study blood samples were shipped either frozen or at room temperature before DNA extraction.

This specimen comes from a study of blood T cell repertoires in COVID-19 (dated by TCRdb to 2019 to 2021). Regarding the study in general: Recovered participants in ImmuneRACE Cohort 3 were defined by two consecutive negative NP/OP PCR tests, clearance by a healthcare professional, or resolution of symptoms. The collaborator samples originated in the United States, Italy and Spain and spanned the acute and convalescent phases of COVID-19. Sample metadata almost always included a de-identified subject ID, COVID-19 status, age in years and sex. The material from the prospective study consisted of cDNA or gDNA derived from T cells, B-cell-depleted T cells, or PBMCs. The samples were drawn from two sources: the first 160 participants of the ongoing ImmuneRACE study, and over 1,000 subjects contributed by 6 global collaborators. The repertoires were released in a freely available public database intended as a resource for research on the immune response to SARS-CoV-2. Subjects who had been exposed to COVID-19, were actively infected with it, or had recovered from it provided the deeply sampled blood TCRbeta repertoires that made up the dataset. HLA class I and class II types, where available, came from metadata supplied by the sample provider rather than from assay-based typing. Study-wide findings and limitations: The quantity of clinical and demographic metadata differed by source and by participant and was supplied without curation.

TCRbeta CDR3 regions were amplified from genomic DNA by means of the immunoSEQ Assay, a bias-controlled multiplex PCR. Turning to the authors' computational methods: Within the assay, amplification of reference gene primers was used to estimate how many nucleated cells each sample contained. To quantify the absolute abundance of each unique TCRbeta CDR3 rearrangement, sequence reads were collapsed and filtered. Productive Simpson clonality was computed per sample as the square root of Simpson's diversity index over productive rearrangements. TCRdb stores this immuneACCESS table with in-frame sequences only. Part of the clones is absent; in the studies checked, under half of the shortfall reflects unresolved V genes, and no reason is known for the rest. The V and J calls and the clone size are those of that table, but D and trimming were determined from the DNA. Recorded for this sample are fewer than 200,000 clones; approximately 79% of them occurred a single time. The top ten constitute around 20% of the sample.

The sample taken for sequencing was PBMCs or T cells enriched from blood (not recorded which). The sequence was collected from a woman in her 70s in a cohort exposed to, infected with or recovered from COVID-19 (not recorded which).

In nucleotides, the sequence is TGTGCCAGCAGCCGAGAACAGGGTGACTATGGCTACACCTTC. This translates into CASSREQGDYGYTF. This receptor chain uses TRBV3-1 (or the pseudogene TRBV3-2) and TRBJ1-2, with TRBD1 as a weak D call on 6 bases. Trimming takes 4 bases from V and 3 bases from J, and the germline ends sit 12 bases apart. CDR1 is given as LGHDT and CDR2 as YNNKEL, both from the germline V gene (reference sequence). Including cysteine and phenylalanine, the CDR3 has 14 amino acids. Only CDR3 DNA remains: 42 bases, in frame from the first base.